The rows below give T cell receptor beta chains drawn from one sample of a study of beta chain features in type 1 diabetes. Sequencing used immunoSEQ multiplex PCR; TCRdb keeps in-frame clones, though not all of them. The data hold about 15,000 clones, with 65% to 85% observed a single time. The sequenced sample was stem cell memory CD4+ T cells from blood. These receptors were obtained from a woman between 18 and 30 years old with type 1 diabetes. CDR3s leave out the opening cysteine and the closing phenylalanine or tryptophan. The order of the fields is V gene, J gene, CDR3 protein.

>TRBV5-6|TRBJ2-6
ASSLYTGLGSGANVLT
>TRBV5-1|TRBJ2-3
ASRRTGADTQY
>TRBV7-8|TRBJ1-5
ASSPEAGYNQPQH
>TRBV30|TRBJ2-7
AWNPSLTSGSSYEQY
>TRBV7-9|TRBJ2-7
ASSWDRVGSYEQY
>TRBV11-2|TRBJ2-7
ASSLGRGLAGKTDEQY
>TRBV10-3|TRBJ2-5
AISEVRETQY
>TRBV6-6|TRBJ2-1
ASSYGLAGGGEQF
>TRBV13|TRBJ1-2
ASSLELWSYGYT
>TRBV30|TRBJ1-1
AWMSETNTEAF